This TCR beta chain derives from a study of molecular identifiers for immune sequencing clone quantification. Study-level results: Shared barcodes on identical TCR molecules could underestimate the sizes of highly expanded clones. Clones above 20 RNA copies contained over 98% of effector molecules but under 1% of naive ones.

Comments on this clonotype: The antigen is unknown.

In the sort, naive CD8 T cells were defined as CD8+CD4-CCR7+CD45RA+. Bulk TCR library preparation followed previously described methods with listed TCR primers. TCRdb re-derived calls from the PCR reads in MiXCR, one entry per CDR3 protein. The sample has hundreds of thousands of distinct CDR3 sequences; about 25% are singletons. The length of the CDR3 is 15 residues. The V and J ends lost 5 bases and 2 bases respectively, with 13 bases between them. The germline V gene has CDR1 SGHTA and CDR2 FQGTGA. The sequence was collected from a human donor in good health. Some libraries in this study had Jurkat cell RNA spiked in. The chain has TRBV7-3 and TRBJ2-1; the D call may be TRBD1 or TRBD2 (6 bases each). Material: naive CD8+ T cells from blood, with Jurkat cell RNA spiked in. Sample subset: FACS-sorted CD8+CD4-CCR7+CD45RA+ naive T cells. The CDR3 reads CASSPRGDPYNEQFF. DNA for the CDR3: TGTGCCAGCAGCCCGAGGGGGGACCCCTACAATGAGCAGTTCTTC.